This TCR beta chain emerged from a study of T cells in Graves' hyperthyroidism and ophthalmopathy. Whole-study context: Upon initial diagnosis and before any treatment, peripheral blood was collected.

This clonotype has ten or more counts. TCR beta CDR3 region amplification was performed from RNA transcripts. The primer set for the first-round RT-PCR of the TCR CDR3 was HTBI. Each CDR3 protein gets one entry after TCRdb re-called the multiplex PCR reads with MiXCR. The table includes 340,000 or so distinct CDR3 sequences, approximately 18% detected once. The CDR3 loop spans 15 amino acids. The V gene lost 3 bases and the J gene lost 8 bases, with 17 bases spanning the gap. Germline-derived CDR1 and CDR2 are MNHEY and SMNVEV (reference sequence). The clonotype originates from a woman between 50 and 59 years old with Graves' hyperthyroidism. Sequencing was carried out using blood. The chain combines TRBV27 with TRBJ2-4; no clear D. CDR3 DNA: TGTGCCAGCAGTTTCTTCGCAACAAAACCAGACATTCAGTACTTC. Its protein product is CASSFFATKPDIQYF.